Below are 8 T cell receptor beta chains sequenced from a single sample in a study of T cell responses to AZD1222 COVID-19 vaccine. This table comes from immunoSEQ multiplex PCR, and its TCRdb copy is limited to in-frame clones, with some not included. Found here are roughly 49,000 clones, roughly three quarters of them singletons; the top ten hold roughly 20%. Sequenced here: peripheral blood, sampled on day 0 of MenACWY control vaccination. The receptor source for this set is an adult in good health.

This clone was seen only a few times. The CDR3 spells CASSVVAGGGTGELFF. The CDR3 DNA reads TGTGCCAGCAGCGTAGTAGCGGGGGGCGGAACCGGGGAGCTGTTTTTT. The rearrangement uses TRBV9 and TRBJ2-2, with 10 bases aligning to TRBD2. The CDR3 is 16 amino acids. The V gene's germline CDR1 is SGDLS and CDR2 YYNGEE. After removal of 0 bases from V and 5 bases from J, the junction contained 4 bases not matched to a gene.

The gene calls are TRBV5-1 and TRBJ2-3, with D possibly being TRBD2 (5 bases). The CDR3 totals 15 residues. Trimming removed 0 bases at V and 6 bases at J, with 14 bases between. Germline CDR1 SGHRS, CDR2 YFSETQ. CDR3 region: CASSLGGHSLDTQYF. Here the CDR3 DNA reads TGCGCCAGCAGCTTGGGAGGGCACTCTTTGGATACGCAGTATTTT.

The DNA of the CDR3 is TGTGCCAGCAGTTTAGAGAAGGGTACGCAGTATTTT. Encoded protein: CASSLEKGTQYF. The chain uses TRBV12-3 or TRBV12-4 and TRBJ2-3, with D unclear. Trimming removed 1 base from V and 8 bases from J, with 7 bases in between. The length of the CDR3 is 12 residues.

The chain links TRBV3-1 (or the pseudogene TRBV3-2) to TRBJ1-2, with unresolved D. Deletions cut 0 bases from V and 8 bases from J, with 13 bases between. Germline CDR1 reads LGHDT; CDR2 reads YNNKEL (reference sequence). This CDR3 contains 14 residues. DNA for the CDR3: TGTGCCAGCAGCCAAGATCCAAGCCGCGGGGGCTACACCTTC. Encoded protein: CASSQDPSRGGYTF.

The V and J genes are TRBV27 and TRBJ2-1; D possibly matches TRBD1 or TRBD2 (5 bases each). The CDR3 consists of 11 residues. The V end was cut by 5 bases, the J end by 10 bases, with 9 bases between. CDR1 MNHEY and CDR2 SMNVEV come from the germline V gene (reference sequence). The CDR3 bases are TGTGCCAGCAGTAGGGGCGGGGAGCAGTTCTTC. Translation: CASSRGGEQFF.

The CDR3 loop reads CAWRPRGLGTGELFF. CDR3 sequence (DNA): TGTGCCTGGAGGCCCAGGGGGCTAGGTACCGGGGAGCTGTTTTTT. This chain joins TRBV30 and TRBJ2-2; 8 bases map to TRBD1. The junction had 8 bases not matched to a gene; V was cut back by 3 bases and J by 5 bases. The CDR3 runs to 15 residues. Germline CDR1 GTSNPN, CDR2 SVGIG (reference sequence).

The chain couples TRBV9 to TRBJ1-4; TRBD1 matches at 7 bases. V gave up 0 bases and J gave up 12 bases; unmatched junction bases: 17. Germline-derived CDR1 and CDR2 are SGDLS and YYNGEE. The CDR3 runs to 17 residues. This chain's CDR3 is CASSVGTGVFRTEELFF. The CDR3 nucleotides are TGTGCCAGCAGCGTAGGCACAGGGGTATTCCGTACTGAGGAACTGTTTTTT.

The chain is built from TRBV19 and TRBJ1-3; the D is unclear. The germline V and J ends were trimmed by 4 bases and 4 bases, with 5 bases remaining between them. Germline V gene data show CDR1 as LNHDA and CDR2 as SQIVND (reference sequence). The CDR3 covers 12 residues. As DNA, the CDR3 is TGTGCCAGTAGTACCAGGGGAAACACCATATATTTT. It is translated as CASSTRGNTIYF.